The clone carrying this T cell receptor beta chain came up a few times. Its antigen is not identified. This sample was included in a study of cytomegalovirus exposure and HLA in healthy donors. Study observations and caveats: Rarity held for most TCR sequences, but there were some public TCRs that occurred in many donors.

PCR used 60 Vbeta primers and 13 Jbeta primers. The data were produced by immunoSEQ multiplex PCR, yet TCRdb's version contains in-frame clones alone and is incomplete. The top ten hold around 1.3% of the sample, which has about 160,000 clones, around four fifths seen once. The V segment lost 4 bases and the J segment 4 bases; nucleotides outside the gene matches: 12. This CDR3 has 17 residues. Per germline, CDR1 MNHNS and CDR2 SASEGT. The J gene is TRBJ1-2, the V gene TRBV6-1; 10 bases agree with TRBD1. The sequenced material came from PBMCs. This clonotype was obtained from a boy aged 2 to 10 in good health and CMV-seronegative. CDR3 loop: CASSAGTGVNNSYGYTF. In nucleotides, the CDR3 is TGTGCCAGCAGTGCCGGGACAGGGGTCAACAACTCCTATGGCTACACCTTC.